The text below deals with one TCR beta chain. Its target antigen remains unknown. No base qualities exist here, and no much larger clone lies one base off it. This entry comes from a study of vaccination and CD4 T cells after COVID-19 (dated by TCRdb to the early 2020s). Regarding the complete study: Every convalescent patient had a positive nasal swab PCR test for SARS-CoV-2, with mild disease in under ten patients and severe disease in one. The convalescent cohort included six males and four females, with two Hispanic individuals, seven Caucasians, two Asians and one multiracial person. Participants received two doses of either the Pfizer-BioNTech BNT162b2 vaccine (n=8) or the Moderna mRNA-1273 vaccine (n=2). Post-COVID blood samples were collected from convalescent patients a median of approximately 100 days after diagnosis, with a range of roughly 30 to 170 days. Post-vaccine blood samples were obtained a median of about 77 days after the second vaccine dose, with a range of about 13 to 250 days. The cultures were stimulated with overlapping spike peptide pools from SARS-CoV-2 and from the common cold coronaviruses HCoV-NL63, HCoV-OC43 and HCoV-229E. As controls, cultures received a CEFX viral epitope pool (the positive control), an HIV-1 Nef peptide pool (the negative control), or no peptide at all. In around ten COVID-19 convalescent patients and 4 infection-naive healthy vaccine recipients, the spike-specific CD4+ TCR repertoire before mRNA vaccination was compared with the repertoire after mRNA vaccination. Broader findings and caveats from the paper: Among convalescent patients, a median around 89% of the SARS-CoV-2-reactive clones seen after vaccination appeared only after vaccination, which suggests priming specific to the vaccine. Of the vaccine-specific clones found in convalescent patients, nearly all (304 of 307) were mono-reactive for SARS-CoV-2 spike instead of being cross-reactive with common cold coronaviruses. Although the median number of SARS-CoV-2-reactive clonotypes went up from roughly 20 after infection to around 40 after vaccination, the increase was not significant. The number of convalescent patients in the study was relatively small, and the study did not examine early timepoints following natural infection.

The sample's treatment or condition label, decoded: approximately 10-day PBMC culture with coronavirus spike peptide pools or control peptides (ViraFEST assay). The ViraFEST assay was used in the study, in which antigen-specific T cells were expanded with peptide pools and expanded clonotypes were subsequently identified by TCR sequencing. The convalescent patients' positive SARS-CoV-2 PCR tests fell between March and December 2020, which was before the Alpha, Beta and Delta variants emerged in the United States. Roughly 2 million PBMCs per well were cultured in IMDM with approximately 5% human AB serum and approximately 9.8 IU/ml IL-2, plus 10 ug/ml peptide pools. On days 3 and 7, half of the culture medium was replaced with fresh IL-2-containing medium. Once the cells had been in culture for ten to eleven days, the EasySep CD4+ T cell isolation kit was used to isolate CD4+ T cells by negative selection. Ficoll-Paque Plus gradient centrifugation was used to isolate PBMCs from whole blood, and the isolated PBMCs were then either used fresh or cryopreserved at -140C. Triplicate wells were generally used for each culture condition.

Library prep was done by PCR. DNA from cultured CD4+ T cells was subjected to TCR sequencing with the Oncomine TCR Beta short-read assay at the Johns Hopkins FTIC core. Genomic DNA was extracted from the cultured CD4+ T cells with the QIAamp micro DNA kit. Oncomine TCR Beta libraries from cultured CD4+ T cells were pooled with unique dual indexes and sequenced on an Illumina iSeq 100. The published analysis was carried out like this. Non-productive sequences were removed, and CDR3s that did not start with C, did not end with F or W, or were shorter than 7 amino acids were discarded. The MANAFEST web application was used to identify antigen-specific clonotypes by comparing peptide-stimulated wells against reference wells and other culture wells. Positive clones required FDR below 0.05, an odds ratio above 5, and productive frequency above 0.1% in at least two of three replicate wells. Cross-reactive clonotypes were defined as significantly expanded in both SARS-CoV-2 spike wells and at least one common cold coronavirus spike condition. Levenshtein distances (stringdist) and unrooted phylogenetic trees (ape) in R version 3.6.1 were used to assess CDR3 homology. TCRdb cleaned the public reads at Q25 with fastp, built clones with MiXCR and kept in-frame beta chains. Identical CDR3 protein sequences are pooled into one entry, listed with their most common genes and DNA. TCRdb, not the original authors, processed these V and J calls. This sample gives approximately 11,000 distinct CDR3 sequences in total; approximately 40% of them show up just once. 29% of the sample comes from the top ten.

The receptor's source is a human donor who had recovered from COVID-19. Sequenced input: CD4+ T cells from blood, cultured in vitro.

CDR3 region: CASSTPTISGTTDNEQFF. DNA sequence: TGTGCCAGTAGTACGCCAACGATCTCCGGGACTACCGACAATGAGCAGTTCTTC. The sequence joins TRBV19 to TRBJ2-1, with 7 bases aligning to TRBD2. The CDR3 contains 18 residues, cysteine and phenylalanine counted. Of the read, only the CDR3 DNA is kept; its 54 bases are in frame from base 1. Unmatched junction bases come to 17, with V trimmed by 4 bases and J by 5 bases. Reading the germline V gene (reference sequence) gives CDR1 LNHDA and CDR2 SQIVND. Beyond the CDR3, the reference TRBV19 and TRBJ2-1 genes provide the residues; the full variable domain reads: DGGITQSPKYLFRKEGQNVTLSCEQNLNHDAMYWYRQDPGQGLRLIYYSQIVNDFQKGDIAEGYSVSREKKESFPLTVTSAQKNPTAFYLCASSTPTISGTTDNEQFFGPGTRLTVL.